The 20 T cell receptor beta chains in this list originate from one sample, sequenced in a study of long-term antiretroviral therapy in people with HIV. It was version v3.0 of the immunoSEQ assay that was run at survey level. Here immunoSEQ multiplex PCR was the method, and the copy in TCRdb shows in-frame clones only, minus some. The data show under 45,000 clones, about 86% seen once. This material consisted of unsorted PBMCs, taken 1.2 years after starting antiretroviral therapy. These receptors were obtained from a woman between 50 and 59 years old with HIV.

The gene calls are TRBV21-1 and TRBJ1-5. TRBV21-1 counts as a pseudogene. This CDR3 is built from 18 residues. The CDR3 region is CASSKEILWGKSNQPQHF. The CDR3 nucleotides read TGTGCCAGCAGCAAAGAGATATTGTGGGGGAAGAGCAATCAGCCCCAGCATTTT.

This clone was found once. The chain is built from TRBV2 and TRBJ1-6; 10 nucleotides line up with TRBD1. In germline, CDR1 is SNHLY, CDR2 FYNNEI. V was pared by 6 bases and J by 4 bases, with 3 bases of the junction left unmatched. The CDR3 runs to 15 residues. The DNA for the CDR3 is TGTGCCAGCAGGGGGGGACAGGGGTATAATTCACCCCTCCACTTT. This translates into CASRGGQGYNSPLHF.

The rearrangement joins TRBV12-5 to TRBJ1-2; 9 nucleotides align to TRBD1. This CDR3 comprises 14 residues. CDR1 and CDR2 (germline): LGHNT, FRNRAP. V shed 0 bases and J 8 bases; nucleotides not matched to a gene: 4. This CDR3 is CASGLVQGAEGYTF. The CDR3 DNA sequence: TGTGCTAGTGGTTTGGTACAGGGGGCTGAGGGCTACACCTTC.

J is TRBJ1-2 and V is TRBV7-3; 7 bases are a match to TRBD1. The CDR3 covers 14 residues. Germline V CDR1 and CDR2: SGHTA, FQGTGA. Losses at the gene ends were 5 bases for V and 5 bases for J; bases not matched to a gene: 8. The CDR3 DNA sequence: TGTGCCAGCAGCCCGATGGGGACAGAATATGGCTACACCTTC. Its translation: CASSPMGTEYGYTF.

The CDR3 spells CAWTGLAGTGGELFF. CDR3 in DNA: TGTGCCTGGACGGGACTAGCGGGGACGGGCGGGGAGCTGTTTTTT. The rearrangement uses TRBV30 and TRBJ2-2; the match to TRBD2 covers 13 bases. The V segment lost 4 bases and the J segment 7 bases; nucleotides outside the gene matches: 6. The CDR3 totals 15 residues. Germline V gene sequence: CDR1 GTSNPN, CDR2 SVGIG (reference sequence).

V usage is TRBV30 and J usage is TRBJ2-3, with TRBD1 identical over 8 bases. The germline CDR1 and CDR2 sequences are GTSNPN and SVGIG (reference sequence). This CDR3 has 15 residues. The V gene end was trimmed by 1 base and the J gene end by 4 bases; junction bases not matched to a gene: 7. The CDR3 reads CAWSARQGTADTQYF. The CDR3 DNA reads TGTGCCTGGAGTGCCCGACAGGGGACAGCAGATACGCAGTATTTT.

The chain recombines TRBV6-5 with TRBJ1-1; 10 bases fit TRBD1. Per the germline V gene, CDR1 is MNHEY and CDR2 is SVGAGI. This CDR3 has 16 residues. The V segment lost 2 bases and the J segment 7 bases; nucleotides outside the gene matches: 10. CDR3 DNA: TGTGCCAGCAGTTACACCCAGGACAGGGGGTCTGATGAAGCTTTCTTT. Translated, it gives CASSYTQDRGSDEAFF.

This chain joins TRBV7-4 and TRBJ1-2; D remains unclear. From germline, CDR1 is SGHVT and CDR2 SQSDAQ. Trimming shortened V by 4 bases and J by 2 bases, and 14 bases separated the two germline ends. The CDR3 contains 15 residues. The CDR3 DNA reads as TGTGCCAGCAGCTCAGAGAGGCTATCCAACTATGGCTACACCTTC. Its translation is CASSSERLSNYGYTF.

The V and J genes are TRBV2 and TRBJ1-3; the match to TRBD1 covers 8 bases. Germline values: CDR1 SNHLY, CDR2 FYNNEI. This CDR3 is 16 amino acids long. The V segment lost 4 bases and the J segment 0 bases; nucleotides outside the gene matches: 5. As DNA, the CDR3 is TGTGCCAGCAGTGTAGACAGGGGCAGCTCTGGAAACACCATATATTTT. This gives the protein CASSVDRGSSGNTIYF.

The genes are TRBV7-2 and TRBJ1-2; D call uncertain. V gave up 3 bases and J gave up 4 bases, with 9 bases separating them. The germline V gene encodes CDR1 SGHTA and CDR2 FQGNSA. This CDR3 has 13 residues. The DNA for the CDR3 is TGTGCCAGCAGCTTGGACTATCTCTATGGCTACACCTTC. As protein: CASSLDYLYGYTF.

The rearrangement uses TRBV6-6 and TRBJ2-3; possible D gene TRBD2, 6 bases. Per the germline V gene, CDR1 is MNHNY and CDR2 is SVGAGI (reference sequence). With 4 bases removed from V and 2 bases from J, the gap between germline ends came to 13 bases. This CDR3 contains 15 residues. The DNA for the CDR3 is TGTGCCAGCAGTTCTCCCGGGACTTCCACAGATACGCAGTATTTT. Translation gives CASSSPGTSTDTQYF.

The chain links TRBV28 to TRBJ2-5; TRBD2 might be the D (6 bases). Trimming pared 2 bases from V and 1 base from J, leaving 11 bases between. From germline, CDR1 is MDHEN and CDR2 SYDVKM. The CDR3 consists of 15 residues. This chain's CDR3 is CASSLRRGFQETQYF. CDR3 in DNA: TGTGCCAGCAGTTTACGGCGGGGTTTCCAAGAGACCCAGTACTTC.

V is TRBV14 and J is TRBJ2-5, with 15 bases fitting TRBD2. The germline CDR1 and CDR2 sequences are SGHDN and FVKESK. V lost 4 bases, J lost 2 bases, and 2 bases stayed unmatched. The CDR3 sequence is 16 residues long. The CDR3: CASSPGLAGGQETQYF. The CDR3 bases are TGTGCCAGCAGCCCCGGACTAGCGGGGGGGCAAGAGACCCAGTACTTC.

The chain uses TRBV7-9 and TRBJ1-4; D gene ambiguous. The CDR3 contains 14 residues. Per the germline V gene, CDR1 is SEHNR and CDR2 is FQNEAQ (reference sequence). V was clipped by 5 bases and J by 5 bases, with 12 bases between them. The CDR3 sequence: CASSPGLGNEKLFF. The CDR3 DNA sequence: TGTGCCAGCAGCCCGGGCCTAGGGAATGAAAAACTGTTTTTT.

The chain recombines TRBV6-5 with TRBJ2-5, with D possibly TRBD2 on 7 matching bases. The length of the CDR3 is 13 residues. V gave up 6 bases and J gave up 5 bases, with 13 bases separating them. Germline assignment: CDR1 MNHEY and CDR2 SVGAGI. In DNA form, the CDR3 reads TGTGCCAGCAGGCCGGGGGGCCGTGAGACCCAGTACTTC. Translating gives CASRPGGRETQYF.

A few counts support this clone. The CDR3 sequence: CASSPLAGVVTGELFF. The CDR3 nucleotides read TGTGCCAGCAGCCCATTAGCGGGGGTGGTCACCGGGGAGCTGTTTTTT. This chain connects TRBV5-5 to TRBJ2-2; 9 nucleotides agree with TRBD2. V gave up 4 bases and J gave up 4 bases; unmatched junction bases: 8. CDR3 length equals 16 residues. CDR1 and CDR2 from the germline V gene are SGHKS and YYEKEE (reference sequence).

Points on this clone: One end of the junction does not line up with germline, which may come from a read error. In nucleotides, the CDR3 is TGTGCCAGCTCAACTTCGGGACAAACCCTTTTT. Translation: CASSTSGQTLF. The chain carries TRBV18 and TRBJ2-2; weak D call: TRBD1 (6 bases). Per germline, CDR1 KGHSH and CDR2 LQKENI. The CDR3 spans 11 residues.

The V gene is TRBV5-1, the J gene TRBJ2-7; D gene unclear. V was shortened by 4 bases and J by 0 bases, with 8 bases between the two germline ends. CDR3 length equals 13 residues. Germline CDR1 SGHRS, CDR2 YFSETQ. In DNA form, the CDR3 reads TGCGCCAGCAGCGACGGCCCCTCCTACGAGCAGTACTTC. It translates to CASSDGPSYEQYF.

The J gene is TRBJ2-3, the V gene TRBV27; D perhaps matches TRBD2 (5 bases). CDR1 is MNHEY, CDR2 SMNVEV, per germline (reference sequence). The CDR3 is 14 residues long. Deletions cut 3 bases from V and 5 bases from J, with 12 bases between. Written as DNA, the CDR3 is TGTGCCAGCAGTTTCTCCACTAGTCAAGATACGCAGTATTTT. Its translation: CASSFSTSQDTQYF.

In nucleotides, the CDR3 is TGTGCCAGCAGCCGGACAGGGGCCCACGAGCAGTACTTC. It translates to CASSRTGAHEQYF. The chain joins TRBV11-2 to TRBJ2-7; 9 positions agree with TRBD1. The CDR3 is 13 residues long. The J segment lost 5 bases and the V segment lost 5 bases, leaving 4 bases of the junction unmatched. Per germline, CDR1 SGHAT and CDR2 FQNNGV.